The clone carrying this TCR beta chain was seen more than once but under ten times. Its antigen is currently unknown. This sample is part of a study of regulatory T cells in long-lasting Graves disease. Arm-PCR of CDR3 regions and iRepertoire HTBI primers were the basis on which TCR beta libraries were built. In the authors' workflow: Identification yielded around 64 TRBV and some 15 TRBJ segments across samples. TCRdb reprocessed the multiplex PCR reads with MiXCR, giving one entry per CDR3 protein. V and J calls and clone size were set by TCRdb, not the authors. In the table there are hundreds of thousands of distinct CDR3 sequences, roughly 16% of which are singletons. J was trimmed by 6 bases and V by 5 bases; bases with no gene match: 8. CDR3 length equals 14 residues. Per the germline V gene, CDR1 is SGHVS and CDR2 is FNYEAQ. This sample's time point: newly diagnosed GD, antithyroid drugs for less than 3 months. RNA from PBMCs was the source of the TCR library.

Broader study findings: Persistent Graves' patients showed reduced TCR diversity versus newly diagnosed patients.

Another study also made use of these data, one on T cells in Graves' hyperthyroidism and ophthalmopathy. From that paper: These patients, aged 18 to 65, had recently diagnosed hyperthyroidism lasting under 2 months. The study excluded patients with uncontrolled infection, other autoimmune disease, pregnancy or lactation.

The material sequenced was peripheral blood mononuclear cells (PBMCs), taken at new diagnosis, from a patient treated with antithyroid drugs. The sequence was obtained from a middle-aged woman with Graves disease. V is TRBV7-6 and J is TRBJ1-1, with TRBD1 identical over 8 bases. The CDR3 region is CASSPQTGASEAFF. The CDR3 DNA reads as TGTGCCAGCAGCCCACAGACAGGGGCATCTGAAGCTTTCTTT.